This TCR beta chain emerged from a study of T cells in Graves' hyperthyroidism and ophthalmopathy. As for the study in general: It was at initial diagnosis, before any treatment, that peripheral blood was collected.

Orbital computed tomography and thyroid ultrasound, together with serum TRAb and thyroxine and clinical symptoms, were used for diagnoses. Source material for PBMCs was more than 9.5 ml fresh peripheral blood. This CDR3 spans 13 amino acids. The ends were cut back, 3 bases at V and 8 bases at J, with 14 bases in the middle. The germline gives CDR1 DFQATT, CDR2 SNEGSKA (reference sequence). Amplified regions were TCR beta CDR3 sequences from RNA transcripts. Carried out on the TCR CDR3, a first-round RT-PCR used the HTBI primer set. MiXCR was run by TCRdb on the multiplex PCR reads, yielding one entry per CDR3 protein. The sample yields some 370,000 distinct CDR3 sequences, 17% seen once. As for this clonotype: The antigen is undetermined.

Findings and caveats of the study: The model anticipated ophthalmopathy a median about six months pre-onset.

Sequenced: blood. V usage is TRBV20-1 and J usage is TRBJ1-5; TRBD1 is a possible D gene (6 bases). This TCR was sampled from a woman between 25 and 40 years old with Graves' hyperthyroidism that later progressed to Graves' ophthalmopathy. DNA for the CDR3: TGCAGTGCTAGCCGTCAGGGGAATAAGCCCCAGCATTTT. This codes for CSASRQGNKPQHF.